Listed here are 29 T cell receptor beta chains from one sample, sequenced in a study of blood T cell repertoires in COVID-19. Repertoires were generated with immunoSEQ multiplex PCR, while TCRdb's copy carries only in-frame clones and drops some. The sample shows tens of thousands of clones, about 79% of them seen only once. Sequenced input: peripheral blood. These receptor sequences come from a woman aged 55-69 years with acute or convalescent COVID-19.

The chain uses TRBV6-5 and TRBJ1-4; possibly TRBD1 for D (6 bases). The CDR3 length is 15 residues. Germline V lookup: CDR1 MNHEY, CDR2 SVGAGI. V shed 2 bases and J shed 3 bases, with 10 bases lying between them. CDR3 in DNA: TGTGCCAGCAGTTACAGGGGGTCAGCTAATGAAAAACTGTTTTTT. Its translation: CASSYRGSANEKLFF.

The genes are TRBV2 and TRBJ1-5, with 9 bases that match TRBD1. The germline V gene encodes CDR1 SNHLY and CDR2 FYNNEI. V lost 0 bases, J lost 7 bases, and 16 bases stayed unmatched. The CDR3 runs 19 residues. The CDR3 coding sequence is TGTGCCAGCAGTGAAGCGAACTTGGAGACAGGGGGGTTAGGACAGCCCCAGCATTTT. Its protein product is CASSEANLETGGLGQPQHF.

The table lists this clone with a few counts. Written as DNA, the CDR3 is TGTGCCAGCAGGCGGACAGGCTTGGAAAAACTGTTTTTT. This codes for CASRRTGLEKLFF. This chain connects TRBV28 to TRBJ1-4, with TRBD1 identical over 7 bases. The CDR3 loop spans 13 amino acids. Germline CDR1 is MDHEN and CDR2 is SYDVKM. Trimming took 6 bases from V and 8 from J; bases not matched to a gene: 6.

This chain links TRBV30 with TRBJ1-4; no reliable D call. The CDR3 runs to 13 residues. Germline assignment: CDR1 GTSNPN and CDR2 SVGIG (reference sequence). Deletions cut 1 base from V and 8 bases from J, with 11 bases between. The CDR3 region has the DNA TGTGCCTGGAGTGCGAGGGTTCGGGAAAAACTGTTTTTT. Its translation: CAWSARVREKLFF.

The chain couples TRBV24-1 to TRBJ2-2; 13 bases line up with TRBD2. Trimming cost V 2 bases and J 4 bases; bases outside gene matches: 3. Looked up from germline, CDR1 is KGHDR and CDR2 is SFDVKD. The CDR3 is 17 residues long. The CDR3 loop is CATSDSTSGRVTGELFF. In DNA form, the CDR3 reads TGTGCCACCAGTGATTCCACTAGCGGGAGGGTCACCGGGGAGCTGTTTTTT.

In DNA form, the CDR3 reads TGCGCCAGCAGCTTGGGGCAGGTTGGTGACACTGAAGCTTTCTTT. Encoded protein: CASSLGQVGDTEAFF. This sequence joins TRBV5-1 and TRBJ1-1, with D uncertain. The germline CDR1 and CDR2 sequences are SGHRS and YFSETQ. The CDR3 covers 15 residues. The V end lost 0 bases, the J end lost 3 bases, and 12 bases lay between the germline ends. The full variable domain, with the rest looked up from reference TRBV5-1 and TRBJ1-1, is KAGVTQTPRYLIKTRGQQVTLSCSPISGHRSVSWYQQTPGQGLQFLFEYFSETQRNKGNFPGRFSGRQFSNSRSEMNVSTLELGDSALYLCASSLGQVGDTEAFFGQGTRLTVV.

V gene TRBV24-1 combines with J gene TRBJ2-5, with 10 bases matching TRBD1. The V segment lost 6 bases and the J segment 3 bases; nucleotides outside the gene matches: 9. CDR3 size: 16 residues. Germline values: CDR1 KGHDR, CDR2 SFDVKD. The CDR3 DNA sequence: TGTGCCACCAGTTTCGCGGGCGGGACAGGGGAAGAGACCCAGTACTTC. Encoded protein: CATSFAGGTGEETQYF.

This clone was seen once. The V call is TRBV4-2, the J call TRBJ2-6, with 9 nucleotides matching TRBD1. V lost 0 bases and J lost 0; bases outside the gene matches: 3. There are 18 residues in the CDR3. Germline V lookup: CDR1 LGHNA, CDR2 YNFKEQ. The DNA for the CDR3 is TGTGCCAGCAGCCAAGACCGGGACAGGGCCTCTGGGGCCAACGTCCTGACTTTC. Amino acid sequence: CASSQDRDRASGANVLTF.

CDR3 amino acids: CASSEGYTDTQYF. CDR3 sequence (DNA): TGTGCCAGCAGCGAGGGTTACACAGATACGCAGTATTTT. The chain joins TRBV11-1 to TRBJ2-3; TRBD2 might be the D (5 bases). The V gene lost 5 bases and the J gene lost 2 bases, with 8 bases spanning the gap. The CDR3 is made up of 13 amino acids. In germline, CDR1 is SGHAT, CDR2 FQDESV (reference sequence).

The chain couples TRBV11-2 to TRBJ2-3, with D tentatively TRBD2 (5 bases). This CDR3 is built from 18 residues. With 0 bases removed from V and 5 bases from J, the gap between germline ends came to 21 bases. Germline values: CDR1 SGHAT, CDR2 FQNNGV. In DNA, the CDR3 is TGTGCCAGCAGCTTAGATATCGCGGCCGGTTGGGCGGGAGATACGCAGTATTTT. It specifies CASSLDIAAGWAGDTQYF.

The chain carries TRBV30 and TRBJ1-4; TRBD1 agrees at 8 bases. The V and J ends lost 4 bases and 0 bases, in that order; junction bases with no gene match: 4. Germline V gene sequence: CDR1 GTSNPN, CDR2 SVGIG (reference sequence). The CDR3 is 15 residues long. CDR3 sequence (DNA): TGTGCCTGGATCGGACAGGGTGCAACTAATGAAAAACTGTTTTTT. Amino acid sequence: CAWIGQGATNEKLFF.

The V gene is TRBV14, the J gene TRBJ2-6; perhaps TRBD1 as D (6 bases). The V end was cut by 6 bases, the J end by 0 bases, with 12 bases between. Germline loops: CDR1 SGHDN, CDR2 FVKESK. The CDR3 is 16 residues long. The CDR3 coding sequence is TGTGCCAGCAGACCGGACAGAGCCTCTGGGGCCAACGTCCTGACTTTC. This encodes CASRPDRASGANVLTF.

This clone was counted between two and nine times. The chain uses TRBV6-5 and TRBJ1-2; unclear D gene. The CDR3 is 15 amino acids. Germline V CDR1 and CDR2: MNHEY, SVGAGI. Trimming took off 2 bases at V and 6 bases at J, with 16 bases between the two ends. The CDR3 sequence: CASSYAGQVTDGYTF. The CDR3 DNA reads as TGTGCCAGCAGTTACGCCGGTCAGGTGACGGATGGCTACACCTTC.

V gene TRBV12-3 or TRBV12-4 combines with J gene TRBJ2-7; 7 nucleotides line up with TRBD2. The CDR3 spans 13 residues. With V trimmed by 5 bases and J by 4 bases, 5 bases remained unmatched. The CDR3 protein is CASSVRGVYEQYF. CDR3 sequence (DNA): TGTGCCAGCAGTGTCCGGGGGGTTTACGAGCAGTACTTC.

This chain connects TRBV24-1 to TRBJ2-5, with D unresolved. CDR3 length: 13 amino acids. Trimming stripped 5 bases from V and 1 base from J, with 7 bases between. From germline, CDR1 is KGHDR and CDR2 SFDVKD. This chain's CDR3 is CATSAGSQETQYF. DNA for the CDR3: TGTGCCACCAGTGCAGGCAGCCAAGAGACCCAGTACTTC.

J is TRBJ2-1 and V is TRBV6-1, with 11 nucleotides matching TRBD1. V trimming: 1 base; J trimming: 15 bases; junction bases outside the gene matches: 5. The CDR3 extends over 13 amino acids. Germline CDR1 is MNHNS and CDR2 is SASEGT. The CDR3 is CASSEGPGTGGFF. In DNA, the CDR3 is TGTGCCAGCAGTGAAGGACCCGGGACAGGGGGGTTCTTC.

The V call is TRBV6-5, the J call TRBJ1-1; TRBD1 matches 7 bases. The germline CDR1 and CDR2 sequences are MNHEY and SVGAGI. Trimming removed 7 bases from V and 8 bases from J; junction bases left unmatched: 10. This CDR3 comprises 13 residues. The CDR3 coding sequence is TGTGCCAGCATCCTAGGGACAGAAGTAGAAGCTTTCTTT. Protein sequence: CASILGTEVEAFF.

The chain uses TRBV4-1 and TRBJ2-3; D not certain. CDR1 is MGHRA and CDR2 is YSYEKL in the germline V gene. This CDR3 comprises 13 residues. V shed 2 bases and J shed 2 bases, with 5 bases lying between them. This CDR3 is CASSQPVTDTQYF. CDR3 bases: TGCGCCAGCAGCCAACCTGTCACAGATACGCAGTATTTT.

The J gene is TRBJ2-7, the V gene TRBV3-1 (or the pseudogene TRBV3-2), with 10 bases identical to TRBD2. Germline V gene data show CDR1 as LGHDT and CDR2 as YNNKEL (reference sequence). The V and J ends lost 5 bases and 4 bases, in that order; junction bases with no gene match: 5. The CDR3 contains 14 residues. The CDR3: CASSFGLADYEQYF. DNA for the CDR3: TGTGCCAGCAGCTTCGGACTAGCGGATTACGAGCAGTACTTC.

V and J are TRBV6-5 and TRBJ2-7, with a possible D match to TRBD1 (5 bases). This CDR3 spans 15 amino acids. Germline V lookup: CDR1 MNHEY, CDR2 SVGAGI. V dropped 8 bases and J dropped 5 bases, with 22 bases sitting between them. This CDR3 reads CASGNLRTQGHEQYF. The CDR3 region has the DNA TGTGCCAGCGGCAACCTACGGACCCAGGGCCACGAGCAGTACTTC.

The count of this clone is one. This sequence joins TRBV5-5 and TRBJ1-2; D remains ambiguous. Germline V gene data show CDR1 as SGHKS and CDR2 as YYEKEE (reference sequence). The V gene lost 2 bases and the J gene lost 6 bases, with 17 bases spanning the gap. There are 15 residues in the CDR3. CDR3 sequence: CASSLKQTSLHGYTF. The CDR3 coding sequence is TGTGCCAGCAGCTTAAAGCAGACATCCCTCCATGGCTACACCTTC.

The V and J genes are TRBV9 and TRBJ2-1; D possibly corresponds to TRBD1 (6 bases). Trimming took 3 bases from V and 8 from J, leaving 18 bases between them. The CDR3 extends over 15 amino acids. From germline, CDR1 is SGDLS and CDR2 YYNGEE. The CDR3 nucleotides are TGTGCCAGCAGCGACAGGGAGATTATTTGGGATGAGCAGTTCTTC. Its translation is CASSDREIIWDEQFF. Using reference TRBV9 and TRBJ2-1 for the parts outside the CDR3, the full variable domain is DSGVTQTPKHLITATGQRVTLRCSPRSGDLSVYWYQQSLDQGLQFLIQYYNGEERAKGNILERFSAQQFPDLHSELNLSSLELGDSALYFCASSDREIIWDEQFFGPGTRLTVL.

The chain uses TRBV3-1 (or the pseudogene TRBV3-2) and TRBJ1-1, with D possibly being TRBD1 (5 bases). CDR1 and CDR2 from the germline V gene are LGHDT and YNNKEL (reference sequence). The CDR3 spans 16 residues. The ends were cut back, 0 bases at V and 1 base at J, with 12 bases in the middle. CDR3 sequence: CASSQEVWQGNTEAFF. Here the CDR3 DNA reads TGTGCCAGCAGCCAAGAGGTCTGGCAGGGGAACACTGAAGCTTTCTTT.

CDR3 amino acids: CASSFSWDSDSPLHF. DNA for the CDR3: TGCGCCAGCAGCTTCTCGTGGGACAGCGATTCACCCCTCCACTTT. The rearrangement joins TRBV5-1 to TRBJ1-6, with TRBD1 matching over 7 bases. V lost 2 bases, J lost 8 bases, and 7 bases stayed unmatched. The germline CDR1 and CDR2 sequences are SGHRS and YFSETQ. CDR3 length equals 15 residues.

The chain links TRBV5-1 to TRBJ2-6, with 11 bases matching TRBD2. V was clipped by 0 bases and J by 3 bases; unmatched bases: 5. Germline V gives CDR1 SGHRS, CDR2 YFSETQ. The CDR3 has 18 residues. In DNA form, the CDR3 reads TGCGCCAGCAGCTTGGGGACTAGCGGGCGAATTGGGGCCAACGTCCTGACTTTC. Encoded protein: CASSLGTSGRIGANVLTF.

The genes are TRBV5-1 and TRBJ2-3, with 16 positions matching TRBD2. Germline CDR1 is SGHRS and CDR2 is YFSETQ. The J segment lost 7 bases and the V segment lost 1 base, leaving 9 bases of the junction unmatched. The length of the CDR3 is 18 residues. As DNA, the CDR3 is TGCGCCAGCAGCTTGTCCGGGACTAGCGGGGGGGCCAGGTATACGCAGTATTTT. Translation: CASSLSGTSGGARYTQYF. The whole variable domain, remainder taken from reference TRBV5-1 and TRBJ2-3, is KAGVTQTPRYLIKTRGQQVTLSCSPISGHRSVSWYQQTPGQGLQFLFEYFSETQRNKGNFPGRFSGRQFSNSRSEMNVSTLELGDSALYLCASSLSGTSGGARYTQYFGPGTRLTVL.

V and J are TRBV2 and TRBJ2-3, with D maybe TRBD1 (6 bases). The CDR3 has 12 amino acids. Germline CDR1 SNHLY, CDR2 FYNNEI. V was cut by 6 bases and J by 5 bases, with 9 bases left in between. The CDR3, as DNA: TGTGCCAGCAGACAGGGAAGAGATACGCAGTATTTT. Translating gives CASRQGRDTQYF.

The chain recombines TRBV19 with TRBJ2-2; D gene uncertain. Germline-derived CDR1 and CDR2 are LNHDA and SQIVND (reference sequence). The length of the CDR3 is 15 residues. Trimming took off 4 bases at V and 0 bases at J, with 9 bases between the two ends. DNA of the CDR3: TGTGCCAGTAGTAAAGCCAGCGCGAACACCGGGGAGCTGTTTTTT. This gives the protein CASSKASANTGELFF.

The CDR3 protein is CASSFGTGGNQPQHF. CDR3 DNA: TGTGCCAGCAGTTTCGGGACAGGGGGGAATCAGCCCCAGCATTTT. This chain connects TRBV6-5 to TRBJ1-5, with TRBD1 matching 11 bases. With V trimmed by 4 bases and J by 4 bases, 3 bases remained unmatched. This CDR3 is built from 15 residues. Germline V gene data show CDR1 as MNHEY and CDR2 as SVGAGI.